This entry concerns a single T cell receptor (beta chain). Primers for the PCR totalled 60 Vbeta and 13 Jbeta. TCRdb's copy holds only in-frame clones and misses some; the assay was immunoSEQ multiplex PCR. Among under 150,000 clones listed, about 72% were seen once. The record originates from a study of cytomegalovirus exposure and HLA in healthy donors. The receptor was isolated from a man younger than 40 in good health and CMV-seropositive. Sequenced: PBMCs.

Here the CDR3 DNA reads TGTGCCAGCAGCTCCTCGGGGGTGGAACGACTGTTTTTT. It encodes CASSSSGVERLFF. V is TRBV11-2 and J is TRBJ1-4; D perhaps matches TRBD1 (5 bases). The ends were cut back, 4 bases at V and 13 bases at J, with 16 bases in the middle. The CDR3 contains 13 residues. Germline V CDR1 and CDR2: SGHAT, FQNNGV.